These 30 T cell receptor beta chains came from one sample sequenced in a study of graft-versus-host responses after intestinal transplantation. Sequencing was performed with immunoSEQ multiplex PCR; in TCRdb, only in-frame clones are kept and a portion is missing. This sample carries around 71,000 clones, about 94% of them seen once, and the ten largest clones take around 0.57%. Antigen specificity for these receptors is unknown. The specimen comprised unstimulated CD8+ T cells sorted from spleen or lymph node cells, sampled before intestinal transplant. Receptors originate from a human donor who received an intestinal transplant.

This chain joins TRBV10-2 and TRBJ1-6; D is unresolved. Trimming removed 0 bases from V and 10 bases from J, with 13 bases in between. This CDR3 has 15 residues. CDR1 is WSHSY and CDR2 is SAAADI in the germline V gene. The CDR3 bases are TGCGCCAGCAGTGAGTCGAGTGGGTTTGGGTCACCCCTCCACTTT. Translation: CASSESSGFGSPLHF.

Here the CDR3 reads CASSWGQNQPQHF. CDR3 nucleotides: TGCGCCAGCAGCTGGGGACAGAATCAGCCCCAGCATTTT. The chain joins TRBV5-1 to TRBJ1-5; 7 bases map to TRBD1. Trimming took 3 bases from V and 4 from J; bases not matched to a gene: 1. Germline V gives CDR1 SGHRS, CDR2 YFSETQ. The CDR3 totals 13 residues. Complete variable domain (other parts from reference TRBV5-1 and TRBJ1-5): KAGVTQTPRYLIKTRGQQVTLSCSPISGHRSVSWYQQTPGQGLQFLFEYFSETQRNKGNFPGRFSGRQFSNSRSEMNVSTLELGDSALYLCASSWGQNQPQHFGDGTRLSIL.

This chain links TRBV5-1 with TRBJ2-2; no clear D. Germline V gene data show CDR1 as SGHRS and CDR2 as YFSETQ. V lost 10 bases, J lost 1 base, and 11 bases lay in between. This CDR3 spans 13 amino acids. The CDR3 DNA reads as TGCGCCGCCAACGAGGTGAACACCGGGGAGCTGTTTTTT. It translates to CAANEVNTGELFF. The full variable domain, its missing parts supplied by reference TRBV5-1 and TRBJ2-2, is KAGVTQTPRYLIKTRGQQVTLSCSPISGHRSVSWYQQTPGQGLQFLFEYFSETQRNKGNFPGRFSGRQFSNSRSEMNVSTLELGDSALYLCAANEVNTGELFFGEGSRLTVL.

V gene TRBV28 combines with J gene TRBJ2-1; 7 bases fit TRBD2. V shed 2 bases, J shed 6 bases, and the junction held 7 bases outside the gene matches. The CDR3 is 15 amino acids. The germline gives CDR1 MDHEN, CDR2 SYDVKM. The chain's CDR3 is CASSLRLAEVNEQFF. In DNA, the CDR3 is TGTGCCAGCAGTTTAAGGCTAGCGGAGGTCAATGAGCAGTTCTTC.

The rearrangement joins TRBV7-8 to TRBJ1-1; D may be TRBD1 (5 bases). Germline values: CDR1 SGHVS, CDR2 FQNEAQ. V lost 0 bases to trimming and J lost 4 bases, with 9 bases between them. The CDR3 extends over 14 amino acids. This CDR3 reads CASSLAGGTTEAFF. In nucleotides, the CDR3 is TGTGCCAGCAGCTTAGCCGGGGGGACCACTGAAGCTTTCTTT. The full variable domain, rest sourced from reference TRBV7-8 and TRBJ1-1, is GAGVSQSPRYKVAKRGQDVALRCDPISGHVSLFWYQQALGQGPEFLTYFQNEAQLDKSGLPSDRFFAERPEGSVSTLKIQRTQQEDSAVYLCASSLAGGTTEAFFGQGTRLTVV.

CDR3 in amino acids: CASSDAQGLAGAGELFF. CDR3 coding DNA: TGTGCCAGCAGCGACGCCCAGGGACTAGCGGGAGCCGGGGAGCTGTTTTTT. This sequence joins TRBV9 and TRBJ2-2, with 14 bases that match TRBD2. The junction had 7 bases not matched to a gene; V was cut back by 3 bases and J by 6 bases. The germline V gene encodes CDR1 SGDLS and CDR2 YYNGEE. The CDR3 loop spans 17 amino acids.

The chain carries TRBV10-3 and TRBJ2-1; D might be TRBD1 (6 bases). The germline V gene has CDR1 ENHRY and CDR2 SYGVKD. The length of the CDR3 is 16 residues. With 0 bases removed from V and 4 bases from J, the gap between germline ends came to 13 bases. CDR3 sequence: CAISESRDTFYNEQFF. As DNA, the CDR3 is TGTGCCATCAGTGAGTCCCGGGACACCTTTTACAATGAGCAGTTCTTC.

The gene calls are TRBV9 and TRBJ2-5; 8 bases map to TRBD2. V gave up 3 bases and J gave up 1 base; unmatched junction bases: 5. From germline, CDR1 is SGDLS and CDR2 YYNGEE. This CDR3 contains 15 residues. The CDR3 loop is CASSAGGGPQETQYF. The CDR3 nucleotides are TGTGCCAGCAGCGCCGGGGGGGGACCCCAAGAGACCCAGTACTTC.

The chain links TRBV6-4 to TRBJ1-6; possible D gene TRBD1, 6 bases. Trimming took off 0 bases at V and 7 bases at J, with 10 bases between the two ends. CDR1 and CDR2 from the germline V gene are MRHNA and SNTAGT. The CDR3 length is 15 residues. CDR3 sequence: CASSDSTGGNSPLHF. CDR3 coding DNA: TGTGCCAGCAGTGACTCGACAGGAGGCAATTCACCCCTCCACTTT.

This chain connects TRBV4-1 to TRBJ2-7, with TRBD1 identical over 8 bases. The CDR3 runs 16 residues. Germline V lookup: CDR1 MGHRA, CDR2 YSYEKL. V gave up 0 bases and J gave up 2 bases; unmatched junction bases: 6. As DNA, the CDR3 is TGCGCCAGCAGCCAAGATTACAGGGGGTCCCCCTACGAGCAGTACTTC. Translation gives CASSQDYRGSPYEQYF.

The chain couples TRBV6-5 to TRBJ1-5; TRBD1 matches 9 bases. The V gene end was trimmed by 4 bases and the J gene end by 4 bases; junction bases not matched to a gene: 5. The CDR3 is made up of 15 amino acids. Germline CDR1 reads MNHEY; CDR2 reads SVGAGI. The CDR3 loop reads CASSSDRGGNQPQHF. CDR3 DNA: TGTGCCAGCAGTTCGGACAGGGGAGGTAATCAGCCCCAGCATTTT.

V usage is TRBV6-1 and J usage is TRBJ1-1; no firm D call. The CDR3 is made up of 14 amino acids. Trimming shortened V by 0 bases and J by 0 bases, and 5 bases separated the two germline ends. Germline assignment: CDR1 MNHNS and CDR2 SASEGT. This CDR3 is CASSEAAMNTEAFF. CDR3 nucleotides: TGTGCCAGCAGTGAAGCAGCCATGAACACTGAAGCTTTCTTT.

The CDR3 DNA reads as TGCGCCAGCAGCCCCTCAGGGGGCGAGAGCACAGATACGCAGTATTTT. Its translation: CASSPSGGESTDTQYF. V usage is TRBV5-1 and J usage is TRBJ2-3, with 8 bases fitting TRBD1. Germline CDR1 reads SGHRS; CDR2 reads YFSETQ. Trimming cost V 4 bases and J 0 bases; bases outside gene matches: 7. The length of the CDR3 is 16 residues.

The CDR3 region has the DNA TGTGCCAGCAGTTTAGGCGTGGGGACAGGGAATCGCGAGCAGTACTTC. Translated, it gives CASSLGVGTGNREQYF. The chain uses TRBV27 and TRBJ2-7, with TRBD1 matching over 9 bases. The junction had 11 bases not matched to a gene; V was cut back by 2 bases and J by 6 bases. The CDR3 spans 16 residues. In germline, CDR1 is MNHEY, CDR2 SMNVEV (reference sequence).

To note about this clone: The same CDR3 arises from other DNA sequences in this sample as well. The chain combines TRBV16 with TRBJ2-1; no clear D gene. The CDR3 length is 16 residues. Germline-derived CDR1 and CDR2 are KGHSY and FQNENV. V lost 2 bases, J lost 0 bases, and 11 bases lay in between. CDR3 bases: TGTGCCAGCAGCCAAATACGGCCCTTCTCCTACAATGAGCAGTTCTTC. This sequence encodes CASSQIRPFSYNEQFF.

The chain recombines TRBV4-1 with TRBJ2-7; 9 bases align to TRBD1. The germline V gene encodes CDR1 MGHRA and CDR2 YSYEKL. With V trimmed by 1 base and J by 4 bases, 8 bases remained unmatched. The CDR3 totals 16 residues. The CDR3 nucleotides read TGCGCCAGCAGCCAAGGGCCGGGACAGGGAAGGTACGAGCAGTACTTC. Translating it yields CASSQGPGQGRYEQYF.

The chain uses TRBV7-9 and TRBJ1-2; no clear D gene. Germline V CDR1 and CDR2: SEHNR, FQNEAQ (reference sequence). The CDR3 is 11 amino acids. The ends were cut back, 5 bases at V and 2 bases at J, with 3 bases in the middle. CDR3 DNA: TGTGCCAGCAGCCGCAACTATGGCTACACCTTC. As protein: CASSRNYGYTF.

The genes are TRBV5-1 and TRBJ2-1, with D possibly TRBD2 on 6 matching bases. Deletions cut 3 bases from V and 4 bases from J, with 17 bases between. The CDR3 contains 16 residues. Germline CDR1 reads SGHRS; CDR2 reads YFSETQ. The CDR3 here is CASSSVTSKFYNEQFF. CDR3 nucleotides: TGCGCCAGCAGCTCGGTCACTAGCAAATTTTACAATGAGCAGTTCTTC.

This clone has a single count. The chain links TRBV7-8 to TRBJ2-3; D gene unclear. The V gene's germline CDR1 is SGHVS and CDR2 FQNEAQ. V was trimmed by 4 bases and J by 5 bases, leaving 16 bases between them. The CDR3 sequence is 15 residues long. CDR3 coding DNA: TGTGCCAGCAGCTCATCAAGCAAGATTAGAGATACGCAGTATTTT. Encoded protein: CASSSSSKIRDTQYF.

The rearrangement uses TRBV6-5 and TRBJ2-7; 7 bases align to TRBD1. Germline assignment: CDR1 MNHEY and CDR2 SVGAGI. With V trimmed by 5 bases and J by 5 bases, 9 bases remained unmatched. The CDR3 totals 14 residues. CDR3 residues: CASSLTGTDHEQYF. CDR3 sequence (DNA): TGTGCCAGCAGTCTCACCGGGACAGACCACGAGCAGTACTTC.

CDR3 nucleotides: TGTGCCAGCAGTTGGATGGCGGGAGAGTACGAGCAGTACTTC. Amino acid sequence: CASSWMAGEYEQYF. The V and J genes are TRBV27 and TRBJ2-7, with TRBD2 identical over 7 bases. Germline loops: CDR1 MNHEY, CDR2 SMNVEV (reference sequence). V was clipped by 4 bases and J by 4 bases; unmatched bases: 7. This CDR3 is built from 14 residues.

J is TRBJ2-7 and V is TRBV6-6; 9 bases align to TRBD1. Germline-derived CDR1 and CDR2 are MNHNY and SVGAGI (reference sequence). Trimming cost V 6 bases and J 0 bases; bases outside gene matches: 6. This CDR3 region has 15 residues. The CDR3 DNA is TGTGCCAGCAGGCTAGGACAGGGGTCCTCCTACGAGCAGTACTTC. It encodes CASRLGQGSSYEQYF.

This clone is a singleton in its sample. The CDR3 nucleotides are TGTGCCAGCAGCTTGGGGGTTTCTAGCGGGTTGTACGAGCAGTACTTC. Translating gives CASSLGVSSGLYEQYF. The chain has TRBV5-4 and TRBJ2-5; 8 bases agree with TRBD2. With the DNA end fitting TRBJ2-7 better, the J assignment may be wrong. Per the germline V gene, CDR1 is SGHNT and CDR2 is YYREEE (reference sequence). There are 16 residues in the CDR3.

The rearrangement uses TRBV28 and TRBJ2-4; TRBD1 matches at 7 bases. CDR3 size: 16 residues. With V trimmed by 4 bases and J by 1 base, 7 bases remained unmatched. Germline CDR1 and CDR2: MDHEN and SYDVKM. The CDR3 protein is CASSSTGLGAKNIQYF. The CDR3 DNA sequence: TGTGCCAGCAGTTCGACAGGGCTAGGGGCCAAAAACATTCAGTACTTC.

J is TRBJ2-7 and V is TRBV6-1; maybe TRBD2 (6 bases). Germline V lookup: CDR1 MNHNS, CDR2 SASEGT. The CDR3 contains 15 residues. V dropped 6 bases and J dropped 2 bases, with 17 bases sitting between them. CDR3 in DNA: TGTGCCAGCAGCCCCGAACTAGCTAGACCCTACGAGCAGTACTTC. This codes for CASSPELARPYEQYF.

This chain links TRBV4-1 with TRBJ2-6; tentatively, D is TRBD1 (6 bases). The V gene's germline CDR1 is MGHRA and CDR2 YSYEKL. V was trimmed by 2 bases and J by 0 bases, leaving 23 bases between them. This CDR3 spans 21 amino acids. The DNA for the CDR3 is TGCGCCAGCAGCCAAAGACCCCGGGACACAATTTCCTTCTCTGGGGCCAACGTCCTGACTTTC. Encoded protein: CASSQRPRDTISFSGANVLTF.

The chain combines TRBV27 with TRBJ2-7, with a weak D call TRBD1 (6 bases). The CDR3 consists of 15 residues. From germline, CDR1 is MNHEY and CDR2 SMNVEV (reference sequence). The V and J ends lost 3 bases and 2 bases respectively, with 14 bases between them. The chain's CDR3 is CASSFDDRPPYEQYF. The CDR3 nucleotides read TGTGCCAGCAGTTTTGACGACAGGCCTCCCTACGAGCAGTACTTC.

The chain recombines TRBV7-8 with TRBJ2-1, with D possibly being TRBD1 (5 bases). Per germline, CDR1 SGHVS and CDR2 FQNEAQ. Trimming removed 3 bases from V and 4 bases from J, with 22 bases in between. The CDR3 runs to 18 residues. DNA for the CDR3: TGTGCCAGCAGCTTTCCGCAGGGTCGAAATCGAAAATACAATGAGCAGTTCTTC. This translates into CASSFPQGRNRKYNEQFF.

V is TRBV5-1 and J is TRBJ1-6; D may be TRBD1 (5 bases). V dropped 1 base and J dropped 10 bases, with 18 bases sitting between them. CDR3 length equals 16 residues. Germline lookup yields CDR1 SGHRS and CDR2 YFSETQ. The CDR3 nucleotides read TGCGCCAGCAGCTTGAACAGGCCAAGCTGGTGGTCACCCCTCCACTTT. It translates to CASSLNRPSWWSPLHF.

V is TRBV6-5 and J is TRBJ1-6; D call uncertain. Germline values: CDR1 MNHEY, CDR2 SVGAGI. Trimming took off 5 bases at V and 6 bases at J, with 8 bases between the two ends. This CDR3 has 13 residues. The CDR3 DNA reads TGTGCCAGCAGTCAGACGTTTAATTCACCCCTCCACTTT. Its translation is CASSQTFNSPLHF.